A single sample is the source of the 31 T cell receptor beta chains below, sequenced in a study of identical twins. TCRdb re-called the 5' RACE reads with MiXCR, one entry per CDR3 protein. This table holds roughly 1.6 million distinct CDR3 sequences, under 35% found once. Input material: cord blood. The receptors originated from a newborn girl in good health.

The CDR3 coding sequence is TGTGCCAGCGGGCCCCCCGTTGAGGGAGCTTTCTTT. Residues: CASGPPVEGAFF. V gene TRBV2 combines with J gene TRBJ1-1; D is undetermined. This CDR3 region has 12 residues. Deletions cut 8 bases from V and 10 bases from J, with 17 bases between. Germline CDR1 reads SNHLY; CDR2 reads FYNNEI.

This chain joins TRBV5-1 and TRBJ2-2, with 8 bases aligning to TRBD2. Germline CDR1 reads SGHRS; CDR2 reads YFSETQ. The CDR3 is 16 amino acids. Losses at the gene ends were 6 bases for V and 0 bases for J; bases not matched to a gene: 7. CDR3 loop: CASIEVAGTNTGELFF. In DNA, the CDR3 is TGCGCCAGCATTGAGGTAGCGGGGACGAACACCGGGGAGCTGTTTTTT.

This clonotype was found many times. The chain joins TRBV6-2 or TRBV6-3 to TRBJ1-2, with D hard to call. From germline, CDR1 is MNHEY and CDR2 SVGEGT. This CDR3 is 14 amino acids long. With 7 bases removed from V and 4 bases from J, the gap between germline ends came to 16 bases. This CDR3 reads CASTDRRRLYGYTF. As DNA, the CDR3 is TGTGCCAGCACCGACCGCCGGCGCCTCTATGGCTACACCTTC.

J is TRBJ2-1 and V is TRBV6-6; the D is unclear. The CDR3 has 12 residues. Trimming shortened V by 5 bases and J by 5 bases, and 7 bases separated the two germline ends. Germline V gene lookup returns CDR1 MNHNY and CDR2 SVGAGI (reference sequence). The CDR3 protein is CASSGPDNEQFF. CDR3 nucleotides: TGTGCCAGCAGTGGGCCTGACAATGAGCAGTTCTTC.

This clonotype has more than one count but fewer than ten. This CDR3 reads CASSQDRGDEAFF. The CDR3 DNA sequence: TGTGCCAGCAGCCAAGACCGTGGGGATGAAGCTTTCTTT. The rearrangement joins TRBV4-2 to TRBJ1-1, with D uncertain. Germline CDR1 reads LGHNA; CDR2 reads YNFKEQ. Trimming removed 0 bases from V and 7 bases from J, with 9 bases in between. The CDR3 contains 13 residues.

There are many counts of this clonotype. This rearrangement joins TRBV4-1 to TRBJ2-7, with 8 bases identical to TRBD1. V lost 4 bases and J lost 0; bases outside the gene matches: 5. Germline V lookup: CDR1 MGHRA, CDR2 YSYEKL. The CDR3 has 15 residues. The CDR3 is CASSPGTGISYEQYF. In DNA, the CDR3 is TGCGCCAGCAGCCCGGGGACAGGTATCTCCTACGAGCAGTACTTC.

The genes are TRBV29-1 and TRBJ1-4; TRBD1 might be the D (5 bases). V was pared by 6 bases and J by 8 bases, with 13 bases between. Germline V CDR1 and CDR2: SQVTM, ANQGSEA. The length of the CDR3 is 12 residues. The CDR3 region has the DNA TGCAGCGTCAGGGTGGGGAGAGAAAAACTGTTTTTT. Amino acid sequence: CSVRVGREKLFF.

This clonotype showed up just a few times. The V and J genes are TRBV12-3 or TRBV12-4 and TRBJ2-4, with TRBD2 identical over 9 bases. Judging by the DNA end, TRBJ2-7 fits better; the J call may be wrong. The CDR3 length is 15 residues. The CDR3 sequence is CASSLVLAGPYEQYF. The CDR3 DNA reads TGTGCCAGCAGTTTAGTTCTAGCGGGACCCTACGAGCAGTACTTC.

This clonotype has just a few counts. The chain recombines TRBV19 with TRBJ2-5; 9 bases align to TRBD1. CDR3 length: 13 amino acids. The trim removed 6 bases at V and 4 bases at J, leaving 3 bases unmatched. The germline V gene has CDR1 LNHDA and CDR2 SQIVND (reference sequence). The CDR3 spells CASRLQGAETQYF. The CDR3 nucleotides read TGTGCCAGTAGGTTACAGGGGGCAGAGACCCAGTACTTC.

The chain uses TRBV28 and TRBJ2-3; TRBD1 or TRBD2 may be the D gene (5 bases each). Trimming removed 6 bases at V and 4 bases at J, with 11 bases between. This CDR3 contains 13 residues. Germline values: CDR1 MDHEN, CDR2 SYDVKM. CDR3 sequence reads: CASRHRGPDTQYF. As DNA, the CDR3 is TGTGCCAGCAGACACCGGGGCCCAGATACGCAGTATTTT.

This clonotype was seen a handful of times. CDR3 protein: CASRPRQGRETQYF. CDR3 coding DNA: TGTGCCAGCAGACCAAGACAGGGGAGAGAGACCCAGTACTTC. The chain combines TRBV12-3 or TRBV12-4 with TRBJ2-5; TRBD1 aligns across 8 bases. The CDR3 contains 14 residues. V trimming: 6 bases; J trimming: 4 bases; junction bases outside the gene matches: 7.

The chain uses TRBV12-3 or TRBV12-4 and TRBJ1-5; a weak D match, TRBD1 (5 bases). V shed 1 base and J shed 0 bases, with 28 bases lying between them. The CDR3 is 22 residues long. The DNA of the CDR3 is TGTGCCAGCAGTTTAGGGGCCCCCCATTGGGAGGGGCGGGCCTATAGCAATCAGCCCCAGCATTTT. This encodes CASSLGAPHWEGRAYSNQPQHF.

This clonotype appeared a single time. The genes are TRBV29-1 and TRBJ2-3; no definite D call. The CDR3 extends over 14 amino acids. Germline-derived CDR1 and CDR2 are SQVTM and ANQGSEA. The V end lost 0 bases, the J end lost 2 bases, and 9 bases lay between the germline ends. The CDR3 DNA reads TGCAGCGTTGAAGATAAGAAACTCACAGATACGCAGTATTTT. Its protein is CSVEDKKLTDTQYF.

V usage is TRBV10-3 and J usage is TRBJ1-2, with D unresolved. CDR3 length equals 13 residues. V was trimmed by 2 bases and J by 5 bases, leaving 9 bases between them. Germline assignment: CDR1 ENHRY and CDR2 SYGVKD. CDR3 DNA sequence: TGTGCCATCAGTGAGGGCAGTTTATATGGCTACACCTTC. Its translation is CAISEGSLYGYTF.

The chain links TRBV20-1 to TRBJ2-3; 8 bases agree with TRBD2. CDR1 is DFQATT and CDR2 is SNEGSKA in the germline V gene (reference sequence). The CDR3 consists of 17 residues. Unmatched junction bases numbered 13, after V lost 0 bases and J lost 5 bases. The chain's CDR3 is CSARDLGGGSQGDTQYF. The CDR3 DNA is TGCAGTGCTAGAGATCTGGGCGGGGGGTCCCAGGGAGATACGCAGTATTTT.

The chain uses TRBV5-4 and TRBJ1-1; D call uncertain. V lost 0 bases and J lost 6, with 18 bases in between. CDR1 SGHNT and CDR2 YYREEE come from the germline V gene (reference sequence). This CDR3 contains 16 residues. CDR3 coding DNA: TGTGCCAGCAGCTTGGTAACCCTTAAGGGTCAGGCTGAAGCTTTCTTT. Its translation is CASSLVTLKGQAEAFF. The full variable domain, completed using reference TRBV5-4 and TRBJ1-1, is ETGVTQSPTHLIKTRGQQVTLRCSSQSGHNTVSWYQQALGQGPQFIFQYYREEENGRGNFPPRFSGLQFPNYSSELNVNALELDDSALYLCASSLVTLKGQAEAFFGQGTRLTVV.

The chain employs TRBV5-1 and TRBJ2-1, with 8 bases lining up with TRBD1. The CDR3 loop spans 18 amino acids. Germline V gives CDR1 SGHRS, CDR2 YFSETQ. V lost 4 bases, J lost 0 bases, and 12 bases stayed unmatched. CDR3 residues: CASSPGQGSGFSYNEQFF. Written as DNA, the CDR3 is TGCGCCAGCAGCCCCGGACAGGGTAGCGGTTTCTCCTACAATGAGCAGTTCTTC.

This chain joins TRBV7-2 and TRBJ2-1; D is possibly TRBD1 (5 bases). The CDR3 has 13 amino acids. Trimming took off 7 bases at V and 0 bases at J, with 7 bases between the two ends. Germline V CDR1 and CDR2: SGHTA, FQGNSA. The CDR3 nucleotides read TGTGCCAGCATCAGGGACTCCTACAATGAGCAGTTCTTC. Its protein is CASIRDSYNEQFF. The full variable domain, completed using reference TRBV7-2 and TRBJ2-1, is GAGVSQSPSNKVTEKGKDVELRCDPISGHTALYWYRQSLGQGLEFLIYFQGNSAPDKSGLPSDRFSAERTGGSVSTLTIQRTQQEDSAVYLCASIRDSYNEQFFGPGTRLTVL.

Ten or more counts support this clonotype. V is TRBV28 and J is TRBJ2-7; D remains ambiguous. CDR3 length: 12 amino acids. Deletions cut 6 bases from V and 2 bases from J, with 8 bases between. CDR1 MDHEN and CDR2 SYDVKM come from the germline V gene. This CDR3 reads CASSRGTYEQYF. CDR3 in DNA: TGTGCCAGCAGCCGCGGAACCTACGAGCAGTACTTC.

This clonotype was recorded a few times. The J gene is TRBJ1-6, the V gene TRBV20-1; D gene ambiguous. In germline, CDR1 is DFQATT, CDR2 SNEGSKA (reference sequence). Deletions cut 1 base from V and 5 bases from J, with 9 bases between. The length of the CDR3 is 14 residues. The DNA for the CDR3 is TGCAGTGCTAGAGTAACACAGAATAATTCACCCCTCCACTTT. This codes for CSARVTQNNSPLHF.

J is TRBJ2-1 and V is TRBV6-5, with 10 bases identical to TRBD1. TRBJ2-7 matches the DNA end more closely, so the J call is doubtful. Germline values: CDR1 MNHEY, CDR2 SVGAGI. The CDR3 is 15 residues long. The CDR3 sequence is CASRLDRGPYNEQYF. Written as DNA, the CDR3 is TGTGCCAGCAGACTCGACAGGGGGCCCTACAATGAGCAGTACTTC.

This clonotype was counted a few times. This chain uses TRBV10-3 with TRBJ2-2, with 7 bases matching TRBD2. The ends lost 2 bases at V and 1 base at J; junction bases unmatched: 4. This CDR3 is 16 amino acids long. Germline V CDR1 and CDR2: ENHRY, SYGVKD. CDR3 in amino acids: CAISELLAENTGELFF. The CDR3 DNA reads TGTGCCATCAGTGAGCTCCTAGCGGAGAACACCGGGGAGCTGTTTTTT.

The chain couples TRBV12-3 or TRBV12-4 to TRBJ1-1, with TRBD1 matching over 8 bases. The CDR3 covers 14 residues. Trimming took 6 bases from V and 11 from J; bases not matched to a gene: 14. CDR3 region: CASSSRDRPSGAFF. DNA of the CDR3: TGTGCCAGCAGCTCCCGGGACAGGCCATCTGGGGCTTTCTTT.

This clonotype appeared a few times. J is TRBJ2-1 and V is TRBV10-3; 11 bases agree with TRBD2. J lost 6 bases, V lost 2 bases, and 3 bases had no gene match. The germline gives CDR1 ENHRY, CDR2 SYGVKD. The CDR3 loop spans 15 amino acids. CDR3 bases: TGTGCCATCAGTGAGAGACTAGCGGGGCTCAATGAGCAGTTCTTC. This translates into CAISERLAGLNEQFF.

This clonotype was recorded a few times. V is TRBV5-1 and J is TRBJ2-5; D is unclear. Germline assignment: CDR1 SGHRS and CDR2 YFSETQ. V was cut by 0 bases and J by 0 bases, with 12 bases left in between. The CDR3 loop spans 16 amino acids. The CDR3 region is CASSLEGRTYQETQYF. Written as DNA, the CDR3 is TGCGCCAGCAGCTTGGAGGGCAGGACGTACCAAGAGACCCAGTACTTC.

J is TRBJ1-1 and V is TRBV10-3; D remains unclear. Per germline, CDR1 ENHRY and CDR2 SYGVKD. V was trimmed by 2 bases and J by 5 bases, leaving 12 bases between them. The CDR3 has 14 amino acids. The CDR3 loop reads CAISEREVGTEAFF. The CDR3 DNA follows: TGTGCCATCAGTGAGAGGGAGGTGGGGACTGAAGCTTTCTTT.

The genes are TRBV13 and TRBJ2-7; 7 bases align to TRBD2. The V segment lost 3 bases and the J segment 2 bases; nucleotides outside the gene matches: 7. The length of the CDR3 is 15 residues. Germline assignment: CDR1 PRHDT and CDR2 FYEKMQ (reference sequence). Here the CDR3 reads CASSFAGLGTYEQYF. CDR3 DNA sequence: TGTGCCAGCAGCTTCGCAGGACTAGGAACCTACGAGCAGTACTTC.

V and J are TRBV10-3 and TRBJ1-1, with D uncertain. CDR1 ENHRY and CDR2 SYGVKD come from the germline V gene. With 5 bases removed from V and 1 base from J, the gap between germline ends came to 5 bases. The CDR3 runs 12 residues. CDR3 in amino acids: CAISSGNTEAFF. CDR3 bases: TGTGCCATCAGTTCAGGGAACACTGAAGCTTTCTTT.

V usage is TRBV27 and J usage is TRBJ2-7, with 7 bases that match TRBD2. With 3 bases clipped from V and 5 bases from J, the junction kept 10 bases outside the gene matches. The length of the CDR3 is 15 residues. CDR1 and CDR2 (germline): MNHEY, SMNVEV (reference sequence). The CDR3 loop reads CASSFGREPIDEQYF. The CDR3 nucleotides read TGTGCCAGCAGTTTTGGGAGGGAACCGATTGACGAGCAGTACTTC.

The J gene is TRBJ2-2, the V gene TRBV6-6, with D perhaps matching TRBD2 (6 bases). The CDR3 has 15 amino acids. V was shortened by 8 bases and J by 2 bases, with 15 bases between the two germline ends. In germline, CDR1 is MNHNY, CDR2 SVGAGI (reference sequence). The CDR3 protein is CASLPGTSNTGELFF. In DNA form, the CDR3 reads TGTGCCAGCCTCCCCGGGACTTCTAACACCGGGGAGCTGTTTTTT.

In regard to this clonotype: A single base separates this from a much larger clone, so it may be a read error. The chain uses TRBV29-1 and TRBJ2-7, with a possible D match to TRBD1 (6 bases). CDR1 SQVTM and CDR2 ANQGSEA come from the germline V gene. The CDR3 is 13 residues long. In DNA, the CDR3 is TGCAGCGTTCGCGACAGGACTTCCTACGAGCAGTGCTTC. Protein sequence: CSVRDRTSYEQCF.